What follows is one TCR beta chain and its context. The protocol was immunoSEQ multiplex PCR, while the TCRdb copy is restricted to in-frame clones and leaves out a portion. In the table there are 95,000 to 100,000 clones, more than 75% of which are singletons. Trimming took 7 bases from V and 1 from J; bases not matched to a gene: 3. Germline CDR1 is LNHDA and CDR2 is SQIVND (reference sequence). This CDR3 has 13 residues. The sample originates from a study of T cell responses to AZD1222 COVID-19 vaccine. This clonotype was obtained from an adult who received the AZD1222 COVID-19 vaccine. The V gene is TRBV19, the J gene TRBJ1-1, with 7 bases lining up with TRBD1. The sequencing here drew on peripheral blood, taken 28 days after the second AZD1222 dose. Written as DNA, the CDR3 is TGTGCCAGTACCAACAGGGGGAACACTGAAGCTTTCTTT. Its translation is CASTNRGNTEAFF.